Listed here are 19 T cell receptor beta chains from one sample, sequenced in a study of blood T cell repertoires in COVID-19. TCRdb's copy holds only in-frame clones and misses some; the assay was immunoSEQ multiplex PCR. The sample consists of more than 130,000 clones, around 80% of them appearing once. Specimen: peripheral blood. These receptors originate from a woman of 80 years or more in a cohort sampled during active or convalescent COVID-19.

The chain joins TRBV7-2 to TRBJ2-2; 7 positions match TRBD2. J was trimmed by 7 bases and V by 5 bases; bases with no gene match: 4. The CDR3 contains 13 residues. Germline V gene lookup returns CDR1 SGHTA and CDR2 FQGNSA. The CDR3 is CASSISGVGELFF. The CDR3 region has the DNA TGTGCCAGCAGCATCAGCGGGGTCGGGGAGCTGTTTTTT.

The genes are TRBV19 and TRBJ2-7, with 7 positions matching TRBD1. Germline V lookup: CDR1 LNHDA, CDR2 SQIVND (reference sequence). This CDR3 contains 18 residues. The ends lost 2 bases at V and 2 bases at J; junction bases unmatched: 15. DNA for the CDR3: TGTGCCAGTAGTATATTCCCCCCATCTAAGACAGGGACCTACGAGCAGTACTTC. Amino acids: CASSIFPPSKTGTYEQYF.

The rearrangement joins TRBV18 to TRBJ1-2; TRBD1 agrees at 7 bases. Germline V lookup: CDR1 KGHSH, CDR2 LQKENI. This CDR3 is 15 amino acids long. With 0 bases clipped from V and 1 base from J, the junction kept 2 bases outside the gene matches. The CDR3: CASSPPRGDNYGYTF. The CDR3 DNA is TGTGCCAGCTCACCACCCAGGGGGGATAACTATGGCTACACCTTC.

This chain links TRBV6-5 with TRBJ2-7; possible D gene TRBD2, 6 bases. This CDR3 has 13 residues. The germline V gene encodes CDR1 MNHEY and CDR2 SVGAGI. Trimming left V 0 bases short and J 3 bases short, with 6 bases between. The CDR3 DNA sequence: TGTGCCAGCAGTTACTCAGCGGGCTACGAGCAGTACGTC. Protein product: CASSYSAGYEQYV.

This rearrangement joins TRBV5-1 to TRBJ2-1; 7 bases match TRBD1. The CDR3 runs 14 residues. Germline V gene data show CDR1 as SGHRS and CDR2 as YFSETQ. With V trimmed by 0 bases and J by 8 bases, 5 bases remained unmatched. CDR3 nucleotides: TGCGCCAGCAGCTTGGGACAGGGTGGGGATGAGCAGTTCTTC. Amino acids: CASSLGQGGDEQFF.

This chain connects TRBV5-6 to TRBJ2-5; D is uncertain. Deletions cut 1 base from V and 7 bases from J, with 11 bases between. CDR1 is SGHDT, CDR2 YYEEEE, per germline. The CDR3 has 13 residues. The CDR3 reads CASSLIGRSTQYF. The CDR3 nucleotides are TGTGCCAGCAGCTTGATAGGCAGGTCGACCCAGTACTTC.

The CDR3 protein is CASSLTGQNNEKLFF. CDR3 sequence (DNA): TGTGCCAGCAGCTTAACGGGACAGAATAATGAAAAACTGTTTTTT. The gene calls are TRBV7-3 and TRBJ1-4, with 7 bases matching TRBD1. CDR3 size: 15 residues. Germline CDR1 is SGHTA and CDR2 is FQGTGA. The V and J ends lost 0 bases and 4 bases, in that order; junction bases with no gene match: 2.

There are a few counts of this clone. The V call is TRBV14, the J call TRBJ2-7; D call uncertain. In germline, CDR1 is SGHDN, CDR2 FVKESK. CDR3 length: 12 residues. Trimming took off 2 bases at V and 7 bases at J, with 9 bases between the two ends. The CDR3 here is CASSQTTWEQYF. In DNA, the CDR3 is TGTGCCAGCAGCCAAACAACGTGGGAGCAGTACTTC.

The J gene is TRBJ1-5, the V gene TRBV18, with D unclear. The CDR3 contains 16 residues. Germline V gene sequence: CDR1 KGHSH, CDR2 LQKENI. V was pared by 6 bases and J by 3 bases, with 18 bases between. CDR3 protein: CASSAIGVGNNQPQHF. In DNA, the CDR3 is TGTGCCAGCTCGGCGATTGGGGTCGGGAACAATCAGCCCCAGCATTTT.

The rearrangement joins TRBV7-9 to TRBJ2-1; D gene ambiguous. The ends were cut back, 6 bases at V and 5 bases at J, with 20 bases in the middle. The CDR3 totals 16 residues. Germline V CDR1 and CDR2: SEHNR, FQNEAQ (reference sequence). The DNA of the CDR3 is TGTGCCAGCAGTCGAACTCGCTTCGGCGGAAACAATGAGCAGTTCTTC. It yields the protein CASSRTRFGGNNEQFF.

The chain joins TRBV4-1 to TRBJ1-4, with D perhaps TRBD1 (6 bases). Germline values: CDR1 MGHRA, CDR2 YSYEKL. The V end was cut by 1 base, the J end by 7 bases, with 13 bases between. The CDR3 spans 15 residues. The CDR3 nucleotides read TGCGCCAGCAGCCAAGGTGGGGGGGCGGGTGAAAAACTGTTTTTT. Protein: CASSQGGGAGEKLFF.

The J gene is TRBJ1-5, the V gene TRBV29-1; D is uncertain. CDR3 length: 12 amino acids. V was cut by 4 bases and J by 2 bases, with 6 bases left in between. Germline lookup yields CDR1 SQVTM and CDR2 ANQGSEA. The CDR3 DNA sequence: TGCAGCGTTGGAGTCGGCAATCAGCCCCAGCATTTT. Translation gives CSVGVGNQPQHF.

The chain recombines TRBV7-8 with TRBJ2-3; D perhaps matches TRBD2 (5 bases). Deletions cut 7 bases from V and 4 bases from J, with 12 bases between. The germline gives CDR1 SGHVS, CDR2 FQNEAQ. The CDR3 runs to 13 residues. The CDR3 region is CASIWGASDTQYF. CDR3 nucleotides: TGTGCCAGCATCTGGGGAGCATCAGATACGCAGTATTTT.

In this sample, this clone turned up once. The chain joins TRBV29-1 to TRBJ1-2; D remains ambiguous. V gave up 6 bases and J gave up 0 bases, with 14 bases separating them. Germline V CDR1 and CDR2: SQVTM, ANQGSEA. The CDR3 covers 14 residues. CDR3 in DNA: TGCAGCGTCGACGGCGGCGGAGCTAACTATGGCTACACCTTC. This gives the protein CSVDGGGANYGYTF.

This chain links TRBV7-3 with TRBJ2-1; 11 bases map to TRBD2. V shed 1 base and J 8 bases; nucleotides not matched to a gene: 4. There are 15 residues in the CDR3. The V gene's germline CDR1 is SGHTA and CDR2 FQGTGA. The CDR3 protein is CASSLIAGGLYEQFF. CDR3 nucleotide sequence: TGTGCCAGCAGCTTAATAGCGGGGGGGCTTTATGAGCAGTTCTTC.

The CDR3 DNA is TGTGCCAGCAGCCCAAGGGCGGGGAGGACAGATACGCAGTATTTT. Protein sequence: CASSPRAGRTDTQYF. The chain combines TRBV7-3 with TRBJ2-3, with D possibly TRBD2 on 6 matching bases. Trimming removed 5 bases from V and 3 bases from J, with 15 bases in between. Per the germline V gene, CDR1 is SGHTA and CDR2 is FQGTGA. This CDR3 region has 15 residues.

This clone appeared once. This sequence joins TRBV11-2 and TRBJ1-3, with no clear D. Germline CDR1 reads SGHAT; CDR2 reads FQNNGV. This CDR3 is built from 12 residues. Between the trimmed V and J ends, which lost 1 base and 7 bases, there was a span of 5 bases. The CDR3 DNA reads as TGTGCCAGCAGCTTAGTAGCCAACACCATATATTTT. Translated: CASSLVANTIYF. The whole variable domain, remainder taken from reference TRBV11-2 and TRBJ1-3, is EAGVAQSPRYKIIEKRQSVAFWCNPISGHATLYWYQQILGQGPKLLIQFQNNGVVDDSQLPKDRFSAERLKGVDSTLKIQPAKLEDSAVYLCASSLVANTIYFGEGSWLTVV.

This rearrangement joins TRBV14 to TRBJ2-4; 11 bases map to TRBD2. Germline V gene data show CDR1 as SGHDN and CDR2 as FVKESK. Trimming took 0 bases from V and 8 from J; bases not matched to a gene: 6. The CDR3 is 16 residues long. In DNA form, the CDR3 reads TGTGCCAGCAGCCAAGAAGCTAGCGGGGGGCAAGACATTCAGTACTTC. This sequence encodes CASSQEASGGQDIQYF. The full variable domain, completed using reference TRBV14 and TRBJ2-4, is EAGVTQFPSHSVIEKGQTVTLRCDPISGHDNLYWYRRVMGKEIKFLLHFVKESKQDESGMPNNRFLAERTGGTYSTLKVQPAELEDSGVYFCASSQEASGGQDIQYFGAGTRLSVL.

V is TRBV29-1 and J is TRBJ1-5; no reliable D call. There are 13 residues in the CDR3. Germline values: CDR1 SQVTM, CDR2 ANQGSEA. The ends were cut back, 8 bases at V and 6 bases at J, with 17 bases in the middle. The CDR3 sequence: CSSCAVKTQPQHF. The DNA for the CDR3 is TGCAGCTCCTGCGCGGTGAAGACTCAGCCCCAGCATTTT.